This entry features one T cell receptor beta chain sequence. Its specificity is not known. Trimming removed 3 bases at V and 3 bases at J, with 14 bases between. The V gene's germline CDR1 is DFQATT and CDR2 SNEGSKA (reference sequence). The CDR3 length is 14 residues. Clones were sequenced by immunoSEQ multiplex PCR, and TCRdb holds only the in-frame ones, with some missing. The table records 95,000 to 100,000 clones, around 83% of them present only once. This specimen belongs to a study of T cell responses to AZD1222 COVID-19 vaccine. The overall study: Combined were second doses at about 4 or about 12 weeks. General study points: Unmutated variant regions reportedly attract nearly half of all spike-specific TCRs. Regions 160-218 and 743-854 held dominance among vaccine-associated CD4 TCRs, which spanned spike.

The TCR sequence derives from an adult in good health. The source material was peripheral blood, sampled on day 0 of AZD1222 vaccination. This chain links TRBV20-1 with TRBJ1-2; D gene ambiguous. CDR3 nucleotide sequence: TGCAGTGCTAGTCCGGCCCCCCCCGACTATGGCTACACCTTC. It encodes CSASPAPPDYGYTF.